This TCR beta chain was documented in a study of response to subunit inactivated influenza vaccine. Broader study findings: The authors put forward the suggestion that each seasonal influenza vaccination may bring in only a limited number of new T cells.

Only one count was recorded for this clonotype. The antigen is undetermined. TCRdb re-called the RT-PCR reads with MiXCR, one entry per CDR3 protein. Of a few hundred thousand distinct CDR3 sequences listed, 12% to 15% are singletons. In germline, CDR1 is MDHEN, CDR2 SYDVKM. CDR3 length: 16 amino acids. Between the trimmed V and J ends, which lost 5 bases and 2 bases, there was a span of 17 bases. The chain is built from TRBV28 and TRBJ2-3, with D hard to call. This receptor was obtained from a man between 50 and 59 years old who received an inactivated influenza vaccine. The sample here was PBMCs from blood, taken less than 13 days after vaccination. The chain's CDR3 is CASSPRLTRLTDTQYF. The CDR3 DNA sequence: TGTGCCAGCAGTCCGCGACTCACAAGGCTCACAGATACGCAGTATTTT.